The 17 T cell receptor beta chains below were found in one sample sequenced in a study of cytomegalovirus exposure and HLA in healthy donors. Primers for the PCR totalled 60 Vbeta and 13 Jbeta. Only in-frame clones appear in the TCRdb table, and some are missing; sequencing was by immunoSEQ multiplex PCR. This table has some 180,000 clones, roughly 82% appearing once. Material: PBMCs. Receptors were obtained from a man in his forties in good health and CMV-seronegative.

This clone was detected only once. The chain couples TRBV14 to TRBJ2-2, with D perhaps matching TRBD1 (6 bases). The CDR3 is 17 amino acids. The ends were cut back, 2 bases at V and 3 bases at J, with 16 bases in the middle. Per germline, CDR1 SGHDN and CDR2 FVKESK. CDR3 nucleotides: TGTGCCAGCAGCCAATTTCAGGGGAGTTTATACACCGGGGAGCTGTTTTTT. Translated: CASSQFQGSLYTGELFF.

The V and J genes are TRBV19 and TRBJ1-3; maybe TRBD1 (5 bases). There are 14 residues in the CDR3. The germline CDR1 and CDR2 sequences are LNHDA and SQIVND (reference sequence). V gave up 6 bases and J gave up 4 bases, with 13 bases separating them. CDR3 sequence: CASRTGGTGNTIYF. DNA for the CDR3: TGTGCCAGTAGAACGGGGGGGACCGGAAACACCATATATTTT. The full variable domain, rest sourced from reference TRBV19 and TRBJ1-3, is DGGITQSPKYLFRKEGQNVTLSCEQNLNHDAMYWYRQDPGQGLRLIYYSQIVNDFQKGDIAEGYSVSREKKESFPLTVTSAQKNPTAFYLCASRTGGTGNTIYFGEGSWLTVV.

The rearrangement uses TRBV6-6 and TRBJ1-5; D not resolved. CDR1 MNHNY and CDR2 SVGAGI come from the germline V gene (reference sequence). Trimming took off 10 bases at V and 4 bases at J, with 17 bases between the two ends. The CDR3 runs 14 residues. CDR3 nucleotide sequence: TGTGCCACGGAGTCCAACACGATTAATCAGCCCCAGCATTTT. Protein product: CATESNTINQPQHF.

The rearrangement joins TRBV7-2 to TRBJ2-5, with 7 bases identical to TRBD1. This CDR3 comprises 13 residues. Germline V gene lookup returns CDR1 SGHTA and CDR2 FQGNSA. The V segment lost 5 bases and the J segment 5 bases; nucleotides outside the gene matches: 5. The CDR3 bases are TGTGCCAGCAGCCTCGACAGGGTGGAGACCCAGTACTTC. Its translation is CASSLDRVETQYF.

This sequence joins TRBV11-2 and TRBJ1-3; D not resolved. The V gene lost 5 bases and the J gene lost 6 bases, with 14 bases spanning the gap. The CDR3 loop spans 14 amino acids. Germline assignment: CDR1 SGHAT and CDR2 FQNNGV. The CDR3 bases are TGTGCCAGCAGCCTGATTACTACTCCAAACACCATATATTTT. Translating it yields CASSLITTPNTIYF.

This chain connects TRBV29-1 to TRBJ2-3; 12 bases map to TRBD2. The CDR3 contains 14 residues. Germline CDR1 SQVTM, CDR2 ANQGSEA. The V segment lost 7 bases and the J segment 4 bases; nucleotides outside the gene matches: 6. The CDR3 bases are TGCAGCGGAACGACTAGCGGGGGTCCAGATACGCAGTATTTT. Amino acid sequence: CSGTTSGGPDTQYF.

The chain uses TRBV6-1 and TRBJ2-5; unclear D gene. The CDR3 totals 14 residues. The germline gives CDR1 MNHNS, CDR2 SASEGT. V dropped 1 base and J dropped 4 bases, with 10 bases sitting between them. CDR3 sequence: CASSEVGVRETQYF. The CDR3 DNA follows: TGTGCCAGCAGTGAAGTGGGCGTTCGAGAGACCCAGTACTTC.

The chain combines TRBV5-1 with TRBJ2-5, with D possibly TRBD1 on 6 matching bases. The CDR3 covers 15 residues. V lost 4 bases and J 4 bases, leaving 17 bases between the germline ends. Germline V CDR1 and CDR2: SGHRS, YFSETQ. This CDR3 reads CASSPTRGRGETQYF. DNA of the CDR3: TGCGCCAGCAGCCCGACCAGGGGAAGAGGAGAGACCCAGTACTTC.

V and J are TRBV5-1 and TRBJ2-1, with 10 positions matching TRBD2. V shed 0 bases and J 7 bases; nucleotides not matched to a gene: 10. This CDR3 is built from 17 residues. Germline V gene sequence: CDR1 SGHRS, CDR2 YFSETQ. The CDR3 coding sequence is TGCGCCAGCAGCTTGGGACGAGCGGGAGGGCCCCAGAATGAGCAGTTCTTC. Its protein is CASSLGRAGGPQNEQFF.

The genes are TRBV19 and TRBJ2-1; D call uncertain. The V gene lost 3 bases and the J gene lost 0 bases, with 3 bases spanning the gap. This CDR3 has 13 residues. From germline, CDR1 is LNHDA and CDR2 SQIVND (reference sequence). In DNA, the CDR3 is TGTGCCAGTAGTATTAACTCCTACAATGAGCAGTTCTTC. It is translated as CASSINSYNEQFF.

V usage is TRBV7-3 and J usage is TRBJ2-7; the D gene is possibly TRBD2 (6 bases). V lost 1 base and J 3 bases, leaving 7 bases between the germline ends. CDR3 length: 13 amino acids. Germline CDR1 is SGHTA and CDR2 is FQGTGA. CDR3 in amino acids: CASSLIGGYEQYF. Here the CDR3 DNA reads TGTGCCAGCAGCTTAATCGGGGGCTACGAGCAGTACTTC.

This clone was counted a few times. This chain uses TRBV5-1 with TRBJ2-2, with 7 bases matching TRBD1. From germline, CDR1 is SGHRS and CDR2 YFSETQ. V dropped 3 bases and J dropped 5; count of bases not matched to a gene: 10. CDR3 size: 16 residues. Here the CDR3 reads CASSWETGRRTGELFF. The CDR3 DNA follows: TGCGCCAGCAGCTGGGAGACAGGGCGGAGGACCGGGGAGCTGTTTTTT.

The chain recombines TRBV9 with TRBJ1-1; no firm D call. This CDR3 has 17 residues. V was clipped by 3 bases and J by 6 bases, with 24 bases between them. Germline loops: CDR1 SGDLS, CDR2 YYNGEE. The chain's CDR3 is CASSETEREWRRAEAFF. CDR3 nucleotides: TGTGCCAGCAGCGAGACTGAGAGGGAGTGGAGGAGGGCTGAAGCTTTCTTT. Variable domain in full (rest from reference TRBV9 and TRBJ1-1): DSGVTQTPKHLITATGQRVTLRCSPRSGDLSVYWYQQSLDQGLQFLIQYYNGEERAKGNILERFSAQQFPDLHSELNLSSLELGDSALYFCASSETEREWRRAEAFFGQGTRLTVV.

The rearrangement links TRBV4-3 to TRBJ2-1, with 7 positions matching TRBD2. Germline V gives CDR1 LGHNA, CDR2 YSLEER. This CDR3 is built from 16 residues. V lost 0 bases and J lost 6; bases outside the gene matches: 8. CDR3 in amino acids: CASSQERSGVSNEQFF. CDR3 in DNA: TGCGCCAGCAGCCAAGAACGCAGCGGGGTATCCAATGAGCAGTTCTTC.

The chain uses TRBV28 and TRBJ2-2, with 7 bases fitting TRBD1. CDR3 length: 14 amino acids. CDR1 MDHEN and CDR2 SYDVKM come from the germline V gene. The V gene end was trimmed by 3 bases and the J gene end by 6 bases; junction bases not matched to a gene: 4. DNA of the CDR3: TGTGCCAGCAGTTTGGATCAGGGGGCCGGGGAGCTGTTTTTT. Encoded protein: CASSLDQGAGELFF.

Comment on this clone: The junction departs from the called germline gene at one end, perhaps through a read error. The J gene is TRBJ2-7, the V gene TRBV27; D unclear. CDR3 length: 11 residues. Per the germline V gene, CDR1 is MNHEY and CDR2 is SMNVEV (reference sequence). CDR3 in amino acids: CASSLSYEQYF. CDR3 DNA sequence: TGTGCCAGCAGTCTATCCTACGAGCAGTACTTC.

The chain recombines TRBV5-8 with TRBJ1-3; unclear D gene. The V and J ends lost 4 bases and 0 bases respectively, with 8 bases between them. There are 14 residues in the CDR3. The V gene's germline CDR1 is SGHTS and CDR2 YDEGEE. The CDR3 spells CASSRRSSGNTIYF. CDR3 in DNA: TGTGCCAGCAGCCGTCGTTCCTCTGGAAACACCATATATTTT.